The present T cell receptor beta chain was sequenced within a study of tissue T cells after allogeneic stem cell transplantation. On the study more broadly: Recipient PBMCs from before transplant existed for 4 or 5 GVHD patients.

This clone has just a few counts. Its antigen is unknown. Trimming stripped 0 bases from V and 4 bases from J, with 7 bases between. CDR1 and CDR2 from the germline V gene are SEHNR and FQNEAQ (reference sequence). This CDR3 spans 14 amino acids. Libraries were prepared by immunoSEQ multiplex PCR; TCRdb keeps only in-frame clonotypes and omits some of them. The profile shows thousands of clones, roughly four fifths of them singletons. The study's findings and limits: Some tissue clones might be persisting host cells; their alloreactivity or antigen specificity was not determined.

The J gene is TRBJ1-5, the V gene TRBV7-9; no definite D call. This receptor was identified in a man between 40 and 70 years old who later had graft-versus-host disease after an allogeneic stem cell transplant. The input for sequencing was blood, taken before transplantation. The CDR3 nucleotides read TGTGCCAGCAGCTTAGCTGGAGGGAATCAGCCCCAGCATTTT. Amino acid sequence: CASSLAGGNQPQHF.